A single sample is the source of the 16 T cell receptor beta chains below, sequenced in a study of T cells after yellow fever vaccination. TCRdb analysed the 5' RACE reads with MiXCR anew, one entry per CDR3 protein. In the table there are roughly 160,000 distinct CDR3 sequences, about 7% of which are singletons. Sequenced material: CD4+ T cells sorted from PBMCs, taken 4 to 6 days after the first yellow fever vaccination. All receptors derive from a man between 18 and 35 years old who received the YFV17D yellow fever vaccine.

Ten or more counts support this clonotype. The genes are TRBV5-1 and TRBJ1-3, with a possible D match to TRBD1 (5 bases). CDR3 length: 15 residues. The V gene's germline CDR1 is SGHRS and CDR2 YFSETQ. V was pared by 0 bases and J by 4 bases, with 11 bases between. The CDR3 loop reads CASSLEGQSGNTIYF. The CDR3 DNA is TGCGCCAGCAGCTTGGAGGGGCAATCGGGAAACACCATATATTTT. The entire variable domain, with the rest obtained from reference TRBV5-1 and TRBJ1-3, is as follows: KAGVTQTPRYLIKTRGQQVTLSCSPISGHRSVSWYQQTPGQGLQFLFEYFSETQRNKGNFPGRFSGRQFSNSRSEMNVSTLELGDSALYLCASSLEGQSGNTIYFGEGSWLTVV.

This clonotype was counted ten times or more. The chain links TRBV4-3 to TRBJ1-2; 9 bases match TRBD1. The trim removed 4 bases at V and 3 bases at J, leaving 9 bases unmatched. The CDR3 is 16 residues long. The germline gives CDR1 LGHNA, CDR2 YSLEER. The CDR3 reads CASSRHRGRPDYGYTF. DNA of the CDR3: TGCGCCAGCAGCCGACACAGGGGGCGACCGGACTATGGCTACACCTTC.

The chain uses TRBV7-2 and TRBJ1-1; no definite D call. CDR3 length: 16 amino acids. Germline loops: CDR1 SGHTA, CDR2 FQGNSA. The germline V and J ends were trimmed by 3 bases and 5 bases, with 19 bases remaining between them. CDR3 amino acids: CASSFRRRIDGTEAFF. The DNA of the CDR3 is TGTGCCAGCAGCTTCCGGCGACGGATCGATGGGACTGAAGCTTTCTTT.

This clonotype was seen only a few times. The chain couples TRBV7-8 to TRBJ1-4; D ambiguous. Trimming stripped 5 bases from V and 0 bases from J, with 13 bases between. The germline gives CDR1 SGHVS, CDR2 FQNEAQ. The CDR3 has 16 residues. The CDR3 loop is CASSRRSLATNEKLFF. For the CDR3, the DNA is TGTGCCAGCAGCCGCCGGAGCCTTGCAACTAATGAAAAACTGTTTTTT.

This clonotype was observed many times. The chain joins TRBV5-6 to TRBJ1-5; TRBD1 agrees at 8 bases. CDR1 and CDR2 from the germline V gene are SGHDT and YYEEEE. The CDR3 sequence is 14 residues long. Losses at the gene ends were 1 base for V and 5 bases for J; bases not matched to a gene: 2. CDR3 loop: CASSLSGGDQPQHF. The CDR3 region has the DNA TGTGCCAGCAGCTTGTCAGGGGGCGATCAGCCCCAGCATTTT.

This clonotype was detected a few times. V and J are TRBV5-1 and TRBJ1-6; 8 bases fit TRBD1. Trimming cost V 3 bases and J 7 bases; bases outside gene matches: 3. The CDR3 totals 14 residues. Germline loops: CDR1 SGHRS, CDR2 YFSETQ. As DNA, the CDR3 is TGCGCCAGCAGCTGGGGACAGGAAAATTCACCCCTCCACTTT. Protein product: CASSWGQENSPLHF.

The rearrangement joins TRBV6-6 to TRBJ2-7; possible D gene TRBD2, 6 bases. The V and J ends lost 5 bases and 2 bases respectively, with 10 bases between them. The CDR3 is 13 amino acids. Germline lookup yields CDR1 MNHNY and CDR2 SVGAGI (reference sequence). This CDR3 reads CASSAGSPYEQYV. For the CDR3, the DNA is TGTGCCAGCAGTGCGGGGAGCCCCTACGAGCAGTACGTC.

This clonotype was observed many times. The V call is TRBV5-1, the J call TRBJ1-1, with D possibly being TRBD1 (6 bases). Trimming left V 3 bases short and J 0 bases short, with 18 bases between. The CDR3 has 17 amino acids. Germline values: CDR1 SGHRS, CDR2 YFSETQ. CDR3 protein: CASSWGPGAKLNTEAFF. As DNA, the CDR3 is TGCGCCAGCAGCTGGGGCCCGGGGGCAAAACTGAACACTGAAGCTTTCTTT.

This clonotype was picked up a small number of times. V is TRBV4-3 and J is TRBJ1-2, with D perhaps matching TRBD1 (5 bases). Germline V gene data show CDR1 as LGHNA and CDR2 as YSLEER. CDR3 size: 14 residues. Trimming left V 0 bases short and J 5 bases short, with 10 bases between. CDR3 loop: CASSQDGGWYGYTF. As DNA, the CDR3 is TGCGCCAGCAGCCAAGATGGGGGATGGTATGGCTACACCTTC.

The sample holds one count of this clonotype. The chain joins TRBV6-1 to TRBJ1-1, with D unclear. This CDR3 is built from 13 residues. Germline CDR1 MNHNS, CDR2 SASEGT. The V end lost 4 bases, the J end lost 1 base, and 7 bases lay between the germline ends. The CDR3 loop is CASSVTWNTEAFF. As DNA, the CDR3 is TGTGCCAGCAGTGTTACATGGAACACTGAAGCTTTCTTT.

Ten or more counts support this clonotype. The J gene is TRBJ2-5, the V gene TRBV5-8; D is tentatively TRBD1 or TRBD2 (6 bases each). The V end lost 6 bases, the J end lost 0 bases, and 12 bases lay between the germline ends. The CDR3 has 14 amino acids. The germline V gene has CDR1 SGHTS and CDR2 YDEGEE. The CDR3 is CASNRGTNQETQYF. CDR3 in DNA: TGTGCCAGCAACCGCGGGACAAACCAAGAGACCCAGTACTTC. Full variable domain (rest looked up from reference TRBV5-8 and TRBJ2-5): EAGVTQSPTHLIKTRGQQATLRCSPISGHTSVYWYQQALGLGLQFLLWYDEGEERNRGNFPPRFSGRQFPNYSSELNVNALELEDSALYLCASNRGTNQETQYFGPGTRLLVL.

V and J are TRBV6-5 and TRBJ2-3; D call uncertain. Germline V gene data show CDR1 as MNHEY and CDR2 as SVGAGI. Trimming cost V 2 bases and J 0 bases, with 18 bases left between them. The length of the CDR3 is 18 residues. CDR3 DNA: TGTGCCAGCAGTTACGGTTGGCCGAGGTTACCCAGCACAGATACGCAGTATTTT. Residues: CASSYGWPRLPSTDTQYF.

This clonotype was counted many times. The chain joins TRBV19 to TRBJ1-2, with 7 bases fitting TRBD1. In germline, CDR1 is LNHDA, CDR2 SQIVND (reference sequence). The CDR3 is 15 residues long. V gave up 2 bases and J gave up 3 bases; unmatched junction bases: 6. CDR3 coding DNA: TGTGCCAGTAGTATATCATCTCAGGGGGACTATGGCTACACCTTC. Its translation is CASSISSQGDYGYTF.

This clonotype was seen a few times. The V call is TRBV20-1, the J call TRBJ1-1; tentative D call: TRBD1 (5 bases). CDR1 and CDR2 from the germline V gene are DFQATT and SNEGSKA (reference sequence). V was trimmed by 5 bases and J by 2 bases, leaving 12 bases between them. The CDR3 is 13 amino acids. Here the CDR3 DNA reads TGCAGTGCTCCCCTTGGGGCCAACACTGAAGCTTTCTTT. As protein: CSAPLGANTEAFF.

There are a few counts of this clonotype. The V call is TRBV12-3 or TRBV12-4, the J call TRBJ2-1, with 8 bases fitting TRBD1. The CDR3 has 15 amino acids. Trimming at V came to 6 bases and at J to 1 base, leaving 5 bases not matched to a gene. The CDR3 DNA follows: TGTGCCAGCAGGGGGGACAGGTCGTCCTACAATGAGCAGTTCTTC. Translated, it gives CASRGDRSSYNEQFF.

This clonotype has a handful of counts. This chain uses TRBV7-9 with TRBJ1-3, with D hard to call. Germline CDR1 is SEHNR and CDR2 is FQNEAQ (reference sequence). With 2 bases removed from V and 7 bases from J, the gap between germline ends came to 15 bases. The CDR3 is made up of 15 amino acids. The CDR3 DNA reads as TGTGCCAGCAGCTTACATGTCGATTTGGGCAACACCATATATTTT. Its translation is CASSLHVDLGNTIYF.